Included here is one TCR beta chain sequence, with context. The data stem from a study of technical replicates of blood from several donors. Method: immunoSEQ multiplex PCR; TCRdb's copy keeps in-frame clones and lacks some. The table shows some 70,000 clones, with 95% to 98% occurring only once. Sequencing was performed on T cells isolated from PBMCs. The origin of this receptor is a human donor in good health.

The CDR3 sequence is CAISESITGIETQYF. The CDR3 nucleotides read TGTGCCATCAGTGAGTCGATAACAGGGATTGAGACCCAGTACTTC. This chain links TRBV10-3 with TRBJ2-5; TRBD1 is a possible D gene (6 bases). V was trimmed by 0 bases and J by 5 bases, leaving 13 bases between them. The CDR3 has 15 residues. Germline assignment: CDR1 ENHRY and CDR2 SYGVKD.